The following is a T cell receptor beta chain sequence with its context. In the authors' workflow: Reference gene primers were amplified, and this amplification served to estimate nucleated cell counts. Generated by immunoSEQ multiplex PCR, the TCRdb table keeps only in-frame clones and is missing some. V, J and clone size are those of that table, while D and trimming were read from the DNA. The table lists under 85,000 clones, roughly 76% of them singletons. The source of the sample is a study of blood T cell repertoires in COVID-19. Study-level background: COVID-19 samples from acute and convalescent phases originated in the United States, Italy and Spain.

The V gene lost 3 bases and the J gene lost 3 bases, with 14 bases spanning the gap. CDR3 length: 14 amino acids. The germline V gene has CDR1 DFQATT and CDR2 SNEGSKA (reference sequence). This chain uses TRBV20-1 with TRBJ1-1; D may be TRBD1 (6 bases). The sample consisted of peripheral blood. The TCR originated in a woman of 80 years or more with active or convalescent COVID-19. CDR3 protein: CSASAGDVDTEAFF. As DNA, the CDR3 is TGCAGTGCTAGTGCAGGGGATGTGGACACTGAAGCTTTCTTT.